This TCR beta chain originates from a study of Graves' ophthalmopathy and Graves' hyperthyroidism. Enrollment excluded any patients with other autoimmune diseases, uncontrolled infections, pregnancy or lactation. This CDR3 comprises 14 residues. Per germline, CDR1 SNHLY and CDR2 FYNNEI. The authors amplified TCR beta CDR3 regions from RNA transcripts. HTBI primers served in a first-round RT-PCR, which a second-round multiplex PCR followed. TCRdb analysed the multiplex PCR reads with MiXCR anew, one entry per CDR3 protein. The sample contains almost 750,000 distinct CDR3 sequences, around 40% of which appear only once.

The sequenced material came from peripheral blood. This clonotype originated in an adult man with Graves' ophthalmopathy. The chain joins TRBV2 to TRBJ2-5; 12 positions match TRBD2. The closer fit of TRBJ2-1 to the DNA end suggests the J call may be wrong. The CDR3 coding sequence is TGTGCCAGCAGCCCTAGCGGGAGGGCCAGGGAGCAGTTCTTC. Residues: CASSPSGRAREQFF.